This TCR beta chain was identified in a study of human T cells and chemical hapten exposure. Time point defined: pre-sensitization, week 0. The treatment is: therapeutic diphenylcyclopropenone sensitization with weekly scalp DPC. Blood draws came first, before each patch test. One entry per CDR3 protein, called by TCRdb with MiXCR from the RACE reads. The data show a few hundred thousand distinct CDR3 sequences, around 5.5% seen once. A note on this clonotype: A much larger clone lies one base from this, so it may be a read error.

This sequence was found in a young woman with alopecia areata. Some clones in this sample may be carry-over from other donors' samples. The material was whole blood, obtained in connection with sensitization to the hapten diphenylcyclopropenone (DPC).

The DNA of the CDR3 is TGTGCCAGCAGTCAACAGACAGGGCTTAATGAGCTGTTCTTC. Translation: CASSQQTGLNELFF. The chain couples TRBV28 to TRBJ2-1, with 7 bases fitting TRBD1. Per the germline V gene, CDR1 is MDHEN and CDR2 is SYDVKM. The CDR3 is made up of 14 amino acids.